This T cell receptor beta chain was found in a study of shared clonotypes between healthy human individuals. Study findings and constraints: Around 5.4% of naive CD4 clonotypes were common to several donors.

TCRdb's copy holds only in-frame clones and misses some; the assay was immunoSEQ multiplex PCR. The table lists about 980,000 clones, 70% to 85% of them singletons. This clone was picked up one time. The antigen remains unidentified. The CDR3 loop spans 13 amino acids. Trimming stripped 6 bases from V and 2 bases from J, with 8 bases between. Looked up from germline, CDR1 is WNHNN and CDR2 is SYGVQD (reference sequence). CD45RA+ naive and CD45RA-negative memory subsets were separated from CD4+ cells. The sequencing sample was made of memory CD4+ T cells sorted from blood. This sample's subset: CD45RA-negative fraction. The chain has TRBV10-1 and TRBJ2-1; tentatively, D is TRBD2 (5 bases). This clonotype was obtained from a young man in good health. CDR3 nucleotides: TGCGCCAGCAGCGAGGGTCCCTACAATGAGCAGTTCTTC. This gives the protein CASSEGPYNEQFF.